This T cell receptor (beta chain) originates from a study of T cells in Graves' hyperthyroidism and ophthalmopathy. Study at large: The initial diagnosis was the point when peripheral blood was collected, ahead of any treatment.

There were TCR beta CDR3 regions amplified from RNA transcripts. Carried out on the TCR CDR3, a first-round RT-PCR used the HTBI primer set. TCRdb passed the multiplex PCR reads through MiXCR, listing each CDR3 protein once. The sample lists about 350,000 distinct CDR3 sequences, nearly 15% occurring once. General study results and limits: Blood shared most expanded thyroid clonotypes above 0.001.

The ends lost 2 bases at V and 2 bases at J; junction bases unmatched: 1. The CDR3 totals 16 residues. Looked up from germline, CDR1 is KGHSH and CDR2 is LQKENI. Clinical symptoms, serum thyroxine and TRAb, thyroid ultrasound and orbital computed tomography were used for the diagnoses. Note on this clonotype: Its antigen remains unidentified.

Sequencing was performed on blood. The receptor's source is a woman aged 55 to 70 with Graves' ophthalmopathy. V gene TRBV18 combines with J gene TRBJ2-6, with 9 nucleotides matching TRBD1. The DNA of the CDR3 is TGTGCCAGCTCACCAAACAGGGGGCCTGGGGCCAACGTCCTGACTTTC. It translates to CASSPNRGPGANVLTF.